A selection of T cell receptor beta chains follows, all from one sample in a study of blood T cell repertoires in COVID-19. TCRdb keeps only in-frame clones here, not all; method: immunoSEQ multiplex PCR. The sample has fewer than 300,000 clones, approximately 87% seen once. The material sequenced was peripheral blood. These receptors all stem from a woman in her twenties or thirties with COVID-19, enrolled during active disease. CDR3s include the opening cysteine and the closing phenylalanine or tryptophan. The D gene is left open where the match is weak. Some rows mark clone size as missing; the rest say once, few, many or name a class of expanded clone.

v_call	clone_size	j_call	d_call	cdr3_aa	cdr3_nt
TRBV27	once	TRBJ2-3	TRBD2	CACIISGGDTQYF	TGTGCCTGCATCATTAGCGGGGGGGATACGCAGTATTTT
TRBV19	-	TRBJ1-5	-	CASSIGQGPNQPQHF	TGTGCCAGTAGTATAGGTCAGGGCCCCAATCAGCCCCAGCATTTT
TRBV18	few	TRBJ2-7	TRBD1	CASSPPGQAYEQYF	TGTGCCAGCTCACCACCGGGACAGGCCTACGAGCAGTACTTC
TRBV19	-	TRBJ1-5	-	CASSTQVVQPQHF	TGTGCCAGTAGTACCCAGGTAGTGCAGCCCCAGCATTTT
TRBV19	-	TRBJ2-7	TRBD1	CASRNPNRGRDEQYF	TGTGCCAGTAGGAATCCTAACAGGGGGAGAGACGAGCAGTACTTC
TRBV19	-	TRBJ2-7	TRBD1	CASSIQGASYEQYF	TGTGCCAGTAGTATCCAGGGGGCATCCTACGAGCAGTACTTC
TRBV29-1	once	TRBJ2-2	TRBD1	CSVRRPGQGLGGELFF	TGCAGCGTTCGCCGACCGGGACAGGGATTGGGCGGGGAGCTGTTTTTT
TRBV6-5	-	TRBJ1-1	TRBD1	CASSYSRTGGAFF	TGTGCCAGCAGTTACTCGCGGACAGGGGGAGCTTTCTTT
TRBV5-5	once	TRBJ1-2	-	CASSLEADYGYTF	TGTGCCAGCAGCTTGGAGGCGGACTATGGCTACACCTTC
TRBV9	-	TRBJ2-3	TRBD2	CASSVGGGVVDTQYF	TGTGCCAGCAGCGTAGGCGGGGGGGTAGTAGATACGCAGTATTTT
TRBV7-9	-	TRBJ2-3	TRBD2	CATEPTSVTSTDTQYF	TGTGCCACCGAACCGACTAGCGTAACTAGCACAGATACGCAGTATTTT
TRBV9	-	TRBJ1-2	TRBD1	CASSPDRAYGYTF	TGTGCCAGCAGCCCTGACAGGGCCTATGGCTACACCTTC
TRBV7-2	-	TRBJ2-1	-	CASSSYRTYEQFF	TGTGCCAGCAGCTCCTACAGGACCTATGAGCAGTTCTTC
TRBV2	-	TRBJ2-5	-	CASSVGGAMETQYF	TGTGCCAGCAGTGTTGGGGGGGCCATGGAGACCCAGTACTTC
TRBV18	-	TRBJ2-3	-	CASSPPSSAGANTQYF	TGTGCCAGCTCACCCCCTTCCTCCGCGGGGGCGAACACGCAGTATTTT
TRBV3-1/TRBV3-2	-	TRBJ2-7	TRBD2	CASSPAGGYSYEQYF	TGTGCCAGCAGCCCCGCGGGGGGCTACTCCTACGAGCAGTACTTC
TRBV19	-	TRBJ2-1	TRBD1	CASSAAGQGVYEQFF	TGTGCCAGTAGCGCTGCGGGACAGGGGGTCTATGAGCAGTTCTTC
TRBV10-3	-	TRBJ2-7	TRBD1	CAIRTGERSYEQYF	TGTGCCATCAGGACAGGGGAGAGAAGCTACGAGCAGTACTTC
TRBV11-3	few	TRBJ1-1	-	CASRSNPTGYNTEAFF	TGTGCCAGCAGAAGCAACCCCACAGGGTACAACACTGAAGCTTTCTTT
TRBV19	-	TRBJ2-7	-	CASSPGGGYEQYF	TGTGCCAGTAGTCCCGGGGGAGGCTACGAGCAGTACTTC
TRBV5-1	few	TRBJ2-7	-	CASSLLGVEYEQYF	TGCGCCAGCAGCTTGTTAGGGGTGGAGTACGAGCAGTACTTC
TRBV19	few	TRBJ1-3	-	CASSAGSFSGNTIYF	TGTGCCAGTAGTGCCGGGAGCTTCTCTGGAAACACCATATATTTT
TRBV12-5	once	TRBJ2-5	TRBD2	CASERAGVQETQYF	TGTGCTAGTGAGCGAGCGGGGGTTCAAGAGACCCAGTACTTC
TRBV2	-	TRBJ2-7	TRBD1	CASRPGQATYEQYF	TGTGCCAGCAGGCCGGGACAGGCTACCTACGAGCAGTACTTC
TRBV2	-	TRBJ2-3	TRBD2	CASSRSVPSGGLIDTQYF	TGTGCCAGCAGTCGATCGGTCCCTAGCGGGGGTCTGATAGATACGCAGTATTTT
TRBV27	-	TRBJ2-7	TRBD2	CASSLRGNGYEQYF	TGTGCCAGCAGCTTGCGGGGGAACGGCTACGAGCAGTACTTC
TRBV2	-	TRBJ1-1	-	CASRTDREEAFF	TGTGCCAGCAGGACGGACAGAGAGGAAGCTTTCTTT
TRBV5-8	once	TRBJ2-7	-	CASSFRGGEQYF	TGTGCCAGCAGCTTCAGGGGCGGCGAGCAGTACTTC
TRBV4-2	-	TRBJ1-6	-	CASSWWGDGRSPLHF	TGTGCCAGCAGCTGGTGGGGGGATGGTAGATCACCCCTCCACTTT
TRBV3-1/TRBV3-2	-	TRBJ2-7	-	CASSPEAVSYEQYF	TGTGCCAGCAGTCCCGAAGCGGTCTCCTACGAGCAGTACTTC
TRBV19	-	TRBJ2-5	TRBD2	CASSTGTSGGFRETQYF	TGTGCCAGTAGTACCGGGACTAGCGGGGGCTTCCGAGAGACCCAGTACTTC
TRBV6-6	-	TRBJ1-2	TRBD1	CASSYSRDRDGYTF	TGTGCCAGCAGTTACTCGAGGGACAGGGATGGCTACACCTTC
TRBV5-4	-	TRBJ2-3	TRBD1	CASGTRDRGTDTQYF	TGTGCCAGCGGCACCCGGGACAGGGGCACAGATACGCAGTATTTT
TRBV4-1	-	TRBJ2-1	TRBD1	CASNRGNEQFF	TGCGCCTCAAACAGGGGCAATGAGCAGTTCTTC
TRBV7-9	-	TRBJ1-5	-	CASSLEEGQPQHF	TGTGCCAGCAGCCTAGAGGAGGGTCAGCCCCAGCATTTT
TRBV6-1	-	TRBJ1-1	-	CASSDPPRGHTEAFF	TGTGCCAGCAGTGATCCCCCCCGGGGTCATACTGAAGCTTTCTTT
TRBV19	once	TRBJ1-1	-	CASSIRGEAFF	TGTGCCAGTAGTATCCGGGGGGAAGCTTTCTTT
TRBV29-1	-	TRBJ1-1	-	CSVQGFNTEAFF	TGCAGCGTTCAGGGTTTTAACACTGAAGCTTTCTTT
TRBV19	-	TRBJ1-5	-	CASNLGSGDQPQHF	TGTGCCAGTAACCTGGGGAGCGGAGATCAGCCCCAGCATTTT
TRBV9	-	TRBJ2-3	TRBD2	CASSALAGVTDTQYF	TGTGCCAGCAGCGCGTTAGCGGGGGTCACAGATACGCAGTATTTT
TRBV20-1	-	TRBJ2-7	TRBD2	CSASRGGGASYEQYF	TGCAGTGCTAGTCGGGGCGGGGGGGCCTCCTACGAGCAGTACTTC
TRBV6-5	-	TRBJ1-5	-	CASSYFGVNQPQHF	TGTGCCAGCAGTTACTTCGGGGTCAATCAGCCCCAGCATTTT
TRBV10-1	few	TRBJ2-3	-	CASPRGFYRPTDTQYF	TGCGCCAGCCCCCGGGGGTTTTACCGACCCACAGATACGCAGTATTTT